The following is a TCR beta chain sequence with its context. Its target is not known. The sample belongs to a study of cytomegalovirus exposure and HLA in healthy donors. Germline V lookup: CDR1 MDHEN, CDR2 SYDVKM. The CDR3 covers 15 residues. V gave up 7 bases and J gave up 1 base, with 14 bases separating them. Findings of the study overall: Within the 120 validation repertoires, first-cohort TCR clusters tended to co-occur, according to a later analysis. In vitro assays verified that three CMV-associated chains recognized CMV antigens specifically.

The data were produced by immunoSEQ multiplex PCR, yet TCRdb's version contains in-frame clones alone and is incomplete. The table has about 160,000 clones, over 85% seen once. The TCR was taken from a woman aged 18-35 years in good health and CMV-seropositive. This chain connects TRBV28 to TRBJ1-5, with a tentative D call TRBD1 (5 bases). Material: PBMCs. CDR3 sequence reads: CASNWGGASNQPQHF. CDR3 bases: TGTGCCAGCAACTGGGGCGGGGCGAGCAATCAGCCCCAGCATTTT.